This TCR beta chain was observed in a study of tumor T cells in aggressive B-cell lymphoma. The protocol was immunoSEQ multiplex PCR, while the TCRdb copy is restricted to in-frame clones and leaves out a portion. This table has 3,000 to 4,000 clones, 94% appearing once. Germline assignment: CDR1 MNHNY and CDR2 SVGAGI (reference sequence). V was shortened by 6 bases and J by 5 bases, with 16 bases between the two germline ends. This CDR3 region has 14 residues. This TCR was sampled from an adult with diffuse large B cell lymphoma. This chain uses TRBV6-6 with TRBJ1-1, with D unresolved. Sequenced input: tumor tissue. The CDR3 nucleotides are TGTGCCAGCAGCAAACTCGGGGAAGGGACTGAAGCTTTCTTT. This encodes CASSKLGEGTEAFF.